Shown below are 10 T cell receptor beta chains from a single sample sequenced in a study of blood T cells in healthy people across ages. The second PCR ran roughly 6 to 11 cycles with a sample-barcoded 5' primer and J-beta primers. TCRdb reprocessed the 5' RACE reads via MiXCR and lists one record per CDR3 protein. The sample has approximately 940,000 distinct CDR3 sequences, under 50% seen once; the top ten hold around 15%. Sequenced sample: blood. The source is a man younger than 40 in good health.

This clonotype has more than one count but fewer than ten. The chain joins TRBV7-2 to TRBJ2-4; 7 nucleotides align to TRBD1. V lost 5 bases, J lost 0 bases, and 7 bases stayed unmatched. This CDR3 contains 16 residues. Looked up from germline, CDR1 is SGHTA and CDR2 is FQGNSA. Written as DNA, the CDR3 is TGTGCCAGCAGCCCCTCGACAGGGAGAGCCAAAAACATTCAGTACTTC. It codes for CASSPSTGRAKNIQYF.

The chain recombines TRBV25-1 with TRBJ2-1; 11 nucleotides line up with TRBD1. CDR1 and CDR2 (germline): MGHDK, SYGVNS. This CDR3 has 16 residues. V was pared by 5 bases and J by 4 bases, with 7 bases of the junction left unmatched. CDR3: CASSPFGQGAYNEQFF. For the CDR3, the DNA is TGTGCCAGCAGTCCCTTCGGACAGGGGGCTTACAATGAGCAGTTCTTC. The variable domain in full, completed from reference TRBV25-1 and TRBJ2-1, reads EADIYQTPRYLVIGTGKKITLECSQTMGHDKMYWYQQDPGMELHLIHYSYGVNSTEKGDLSSESTVSRIRTEHFPLTLESARPSHTSQYLCASSPFGQGAYNEQFFGPGTRLTVL.

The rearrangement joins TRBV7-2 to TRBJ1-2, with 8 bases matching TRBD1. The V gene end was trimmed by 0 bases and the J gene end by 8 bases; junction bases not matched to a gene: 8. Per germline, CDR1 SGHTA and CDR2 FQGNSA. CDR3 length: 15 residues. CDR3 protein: CASSLATGQGSGYTF. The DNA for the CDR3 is TGTGCCAGCAGCTTAGCAACTGGACAGGGATCCGGCTACACCTTC.

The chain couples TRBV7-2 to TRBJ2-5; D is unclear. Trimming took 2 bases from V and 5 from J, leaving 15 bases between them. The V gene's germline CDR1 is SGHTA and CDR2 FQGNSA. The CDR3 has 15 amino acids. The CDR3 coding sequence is TGTGCCAGCAGCTTACCCCCCAATAGTCGGGAGACCCAGTACTTC. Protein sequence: CASSLPPNSRETQYF.

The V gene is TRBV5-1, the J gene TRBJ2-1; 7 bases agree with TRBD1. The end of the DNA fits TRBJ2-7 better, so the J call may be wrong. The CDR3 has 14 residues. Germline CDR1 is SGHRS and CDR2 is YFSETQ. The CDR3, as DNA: TGCGCCAGCAATCAACAGGGGACCGTCGACGAGCAGTACTTC. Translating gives CASNQQGTVDEQYF.

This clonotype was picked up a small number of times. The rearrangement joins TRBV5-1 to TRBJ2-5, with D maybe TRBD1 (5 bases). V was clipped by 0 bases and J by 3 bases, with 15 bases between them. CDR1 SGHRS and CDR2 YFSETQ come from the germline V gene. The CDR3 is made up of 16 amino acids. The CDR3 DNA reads TGCGCCAGCAGCTTGGCCCTACAGGCCGATAAAGAGACCCAGTACTTC. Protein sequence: CASSLALQADKETQYF. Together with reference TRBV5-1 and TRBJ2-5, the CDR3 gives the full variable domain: KAGVTQTPRYLIKTRGQQVTLSCSPISGHRSVSWYQQTPGQGLQFLFEYFSETQRNKGNFPGRFSGRQFSNSRSEMNVSTLELGDSALYLCASSLALQADKETQYFGPGTRLLVL.

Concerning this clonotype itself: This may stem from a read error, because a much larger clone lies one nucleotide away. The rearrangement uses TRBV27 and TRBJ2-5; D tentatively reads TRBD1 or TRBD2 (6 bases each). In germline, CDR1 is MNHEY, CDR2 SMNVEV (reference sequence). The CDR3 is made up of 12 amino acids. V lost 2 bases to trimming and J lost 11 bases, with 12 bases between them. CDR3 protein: CASSLIGGQQYF. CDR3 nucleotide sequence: TGTGCCAGCAGTTTAATCGGGGGCCAGCAGTACTTC.

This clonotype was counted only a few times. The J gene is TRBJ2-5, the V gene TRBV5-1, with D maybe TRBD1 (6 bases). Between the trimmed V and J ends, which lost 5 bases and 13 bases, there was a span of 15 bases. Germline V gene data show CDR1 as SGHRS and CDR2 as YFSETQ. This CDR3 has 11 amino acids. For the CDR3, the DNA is TGCGCCAGCAGTGGGGGCATCTGGAGGTACTTC. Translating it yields CASSGGIWRYF.

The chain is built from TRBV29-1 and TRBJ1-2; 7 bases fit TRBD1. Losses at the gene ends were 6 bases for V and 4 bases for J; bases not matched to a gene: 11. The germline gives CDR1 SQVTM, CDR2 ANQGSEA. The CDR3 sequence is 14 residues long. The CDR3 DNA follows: TGCAGCGTATGGACAGGCCGTGGTTCCTATGGCTACACCTTC. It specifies CSVWTGRGSYGYTF.

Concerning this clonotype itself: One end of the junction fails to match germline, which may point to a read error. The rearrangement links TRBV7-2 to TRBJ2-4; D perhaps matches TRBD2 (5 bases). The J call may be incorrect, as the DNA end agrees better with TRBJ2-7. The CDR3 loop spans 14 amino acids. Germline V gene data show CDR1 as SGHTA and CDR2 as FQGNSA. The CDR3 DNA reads TGTGCCAGCAGCGTAGCGAAGACGGTCGACGAGCAGTACTTC. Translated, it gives CASSVAKTVDEQYF.